This T cell receptor beta chain was retrieved from a study of blood T cell repertoires in COVID-19. Across the whole study: Researchers got acute and convalescent COVID-19 samples from the United States, Italy and Spain. In each case, the material was cDNA or gDNA derived from T cells, B-cell-depleted T cells, or PBMCs.

Original analysis: Researchers report that nucleated cell counts were estimated from reference gene primer amplification. Method: immunoSEQ multiplex PCR; TCRdb's copy keeps in-frame clones and lacks some. Clonal size and the V and J genes are those of that table, whereas D and trimming came from the DNA. The sample holds 90,000 to 110,000 clones, 80% seen once. V was shortened by 0 bases and J by 6 bases, with 10 bases between the two germline ends. The length of the CDR3 is 13 residues. Germline values: CDR1 GTSNPN, CDR2 SVGIG (reference sequence). The chain carries TRBV30 and TRBJ2-3, with D hard to call. The TCR originated in a human donor in a cohort sampled during active or convalescent COVID-19. The sequenced sample consisted of peripheral blood. CDR3 sequence reads: CAWSVYPRDTQYF. The CDR3 nucleotides are TGTGCCTGGAGTGTTTATCCGAGGGATACGCAGTATTTT.